This T cell receptor (beta chain) emerged from a study of beta chain features in type 1 diabetes. Whole-study context: Healthy donors and patients had similar age, gender and cell yields. The number of sorted cells examined across all samples was some 99,000,000.

Isolated RNA was reverse transcribed in full, so expressed TCRB transcripts were sequenced. The protocol was immunoSEQ multiplex PCR, while the TCRdb copy is restricted to in-frame clones and leaves out a portion. The sample has tens of thousands of clones; roughly 50% are singletons. One heparinised blood draw, averaging about 100 mL, came from each donor. As to this clone: Its antigen is not identified. At one of its ends the junction is not consistent with the germline gene, which may arise from a read error.

Points from the study as a whole: Fewer junction insertions and more nucleotide deletions appeared in type 1 diabetes patients.

The sequenced material came from stem cell memory CD4+ T cells from blood. The sequence was obtained from a woman between 25 and 40 years old in good health.

This CDR3 reads CASHGTVPYEQYF. For the CDR3, the DNA is TGTGCCAGCCATGGGACAGTTCCCTACGAGCAGTACTTT. The chain has TRBV19 and TRBJ2-7, with 7 nucleotides matching TRBD1. In germline, CDR1 is LNHDA, CDR2 SQIVND (reference sequence). The CDR3 has 13 amino acids.